This T cell receptor beta chain emerged from a study of T cell repertoires in cytomegalovirus infection. Whole-study findings and limits: Summed public TCR beta family frequency identified CMV carriers bearing the relevant HLA.

One entry per CDR3 protein results from TCRdb running MiXCR on the reads. The top ten hold 30% to 35% of the sample, which has 150,000 to 200,000 distinct CDR3 sequences, 28% seen once. V shed 1 base and J shed 2 bases, with 2 bases lying between them. The length of the CDR3 is 12 residues. This clonotype has more than one count but fewer than ten. Its specificity is unknown. Sequencing was performed on PBMCs. This chain links TRBV12-3 or TRBV12-4 with TRBJ1-2; D is undetermined. The source of this sequence is a human donor in good health (CMV status not recorded). Some clones in this sample may be carry-over from other donors' samples. The CDR3 is CASSLGNYGYTF. The CDR3 DNA reads TGTGCCAGCAGTTTAGGGAACTATGGCTACACCTTC.